The 8 T cell receptor beta chains in this list originate from one sample, sequenced in a study of T cell responses to AZD1222 COVID-19 vaccine. Measured with immunoSEQ multiplex PCR; TCRdb has only the in-frame clones, and not every one. The sample carries approximately 76,000 clones, around nine tenths recorded once. The sequencing here drew on peripheral blood, taken on day 0 of MenACWY control vaccination. These TCRs come from an adult in good health.

The chain carries TRBV27 and TRBJ1-6; D gene unclear. Germline CDR1 MNHEY, CDR2 SMNVEV (reference sequence). V was cut by 3 bases and J by 14 bases, with 20 bases left in between. This CDR3 region has 15 residues. CDR3: CASSFTSALEWALHF. Written as DNA, the CDR3 is TGTGCCAGCAGTTTTACGTCGGCCCTGGAGTGGGCCCTCCACTTT.

This chain connects TRBV5-1 to TRBJ1-1; D remains unclear. This CDR3 has 16 amino acids. Germline lookup yields CDR1 SGHRS and CDR2 YFSETQ. Trimming shortened V by 0 bases and J by 0 bases, and 12 bases separated the two germline ends. The CDR3 coding sequence is TGCGCCAGCAGCTTGGGGACGACATATCTGAACACTGAAGCTTTCTTT. Its translation is CASSLGTTYLNTEAFF.

The rearrangement uses TRBV27 and TRBJ2-2; D not certain. From germline, CDR1 is MNHEY and CDR2 SMNVEV (reference sequence). V was cut by 4 bases and J by 6 bases, with 9 bases left in between. The CDR3 loop spans 13 amino acids. The CDR3 is CASSSYVAGELFF. CDR3 sequence (DNA): TGTGCCAGCAGTTCTTACGTCGCCGGGGAGCTGTTTTTT.

The chain is built from TRBV6-2 or TRBV6-3 and TRBJ1-2; tentative D call: TRBD1 (5 bases). The CDR3 is 13 amino acids. Germline CDR1 reads MNHEY; CDR2 reads SVGEGT. The V end lost 2 bases, the J end lost 8 bases, and 12 bases lay between the germline ends. The CDR3 loop is CASSYGDPRGYTF. The CDR3 DNA reads as TGTGCCAGCAGTTACGGGGACCCAAGGGGCTACACCTTC.

On this clone: Distinct nucleotide sequences in the sample also encode this CDR3. The chain joins TRBV18 to TRBJ2-5; D might be TRBD1 (6 bases). This CDR3 is 14 amino acids long. V dropped 6 bases and J dropped 2 bases, with 13 bases sitting between them. The V gene's germline CDR1 is KGHSH and CDR2 LQKENI. Here the CDR3 DNA reads TGTGCCAGCTCTCGCACAGGGACGCAAGAGACCCAGTACTTC. It translates to CASSRTGTQETQYF.

The chain links TRBV2 to TRBJ2-5; 10 nucleotides align to TRBD1. The CDR3 is 16 residues long. V was clipped by 6 bases and J by 5 bases; unmatched bases: 12. Germline V gene sequence: CDR1 SNHLY, CDR2 FYNNEI. The CDR3 sequence is CASRGAGQGVWETQYF. The CDR3 DNA reads TGTGCCAGCAGGGGCGCCGGACAGGGGGTTTGGGAGACCCAGTACTTC.

This chain connects TRBV5-1 to TRBJ2-1; no reliable D call. Trimming took 1 base from V and 0 from J, leaving 17 bases between them. Germline lookup yields CDR1 SGHRS and CDR2 YFSETQ. The CDR3 extends over 18 amino acids. CDR3 in amino acids: CASSLPFPRATSYNEQFF. As DNA, the CDR3 is TGCGCCAGCAGCTTGCCCTTTCCAAGGGCAACCTCCTACAATGAGCAGTTCTTC.

V is TRBV27 and J is TRBJ2-7, with 10 bases matching TRBD1. This CDR3 is built from 13 residues. CDR1 is MNHEY, CDR2 SMNVEV, per germline (reference sequence). Trimming removed 4 bases from V and 6 bases from J; junction bases left unmatched: 3. DNA of the CDR3: TGTGCCAGCAGTTATAGGACAGGGGGCGAGCAGTACTTC. This gives the protein CASSYRTGGEQYF.